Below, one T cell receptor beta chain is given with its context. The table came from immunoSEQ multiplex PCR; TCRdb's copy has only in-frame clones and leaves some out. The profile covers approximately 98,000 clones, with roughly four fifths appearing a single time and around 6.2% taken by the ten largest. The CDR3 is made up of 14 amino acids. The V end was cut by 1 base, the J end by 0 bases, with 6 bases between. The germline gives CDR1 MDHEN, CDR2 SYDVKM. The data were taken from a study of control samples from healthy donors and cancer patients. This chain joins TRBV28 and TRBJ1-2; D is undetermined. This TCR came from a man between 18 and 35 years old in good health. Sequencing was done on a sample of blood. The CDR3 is CASSLYRANYGYTF. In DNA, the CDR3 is TGTGCCAGCAGTTTATACAGAGCTAACTATGGCTACACCTTC.